One and the same sample provided the 29 T cell receptor beta chains below, sequenced in a study of relationships among human T cell subsets. The T cell receptor alpha and beta CDR3 regions were amplified from mRNA by semiquantitative ARM-PCR. Exponential amplification used communal superprimers after tagged nested gene-specific primers in ARM-PCR. TCRdb analysed the multiplex PCR reads with MiXCR anew, one entry per CDR3 protein. The repertoire holds under 15,000 distinct CDR3 sequences, with about 67% as singletons. Th1 cells were collected as flow-through following bead selections for CD25, CD56 and CD294. Specimen: CD4+ Th1 cells sorted from blood. These receptors all come from a man aged 40-49 years in good health.

The V call is TRBV28, the J call TRBJ1-5, with D tentatively TRBD1 (6 bases). Trimming cost V 5 bases and J 2 bases, with 13 bases left between them. The germline V gene has CDR1 MDHEN and CDR2 SYDVKM. The CDR3 is 15 residues long. The DNA of the CDR3 is TGTGCCAGCAGTAAGCTTCGGACAGGCAATCAGCCCCAGCATTTT. Its protein product is CASSKLRTGNQPQHF. Looking up the rest from reference TRBV28 and TRBJ1-5 gives the full variable domain: DVKVTQSSRYLVKRTGEKVFLECVQDMDHENMFWYRQDPGLGLRLIYFSYDVKMKEKGDIPEGYSVSREKKERFSLILESASTNQTSMYLCASSKLRTGNQPQHFGDGTRLSIL.

The chain has TRBV28 and TRBJ1-5, with D perhaps matching TRBD1 (6 bases). The CDR3 has 16 residues. From germline, CDR1 is MDHEN and CDR2 SYDVKM. V lost 5 bases, J lost 1 base, and 15 bases lay in between. The CDR3 coding sequence is TGTGCCAGCAGTACGCTACAGGGAACGAGCAATCAGCCCCAGCATTTT. Its protein product is CASSTLQGTSNQPQHF.

The chain couples TRBV19 to TRBJ2-1; 14 bases match TRBD2. CDR1 and CDR2 (germline): LNHDA, SQIVND (reference sequence). V shed 5 bases, J shed 15 bases, and the junction held 6 bases outside the gene matches. The CDR3 contains 13 residues. CDR3 protein: CASSAGTSGSVFF. CDR3 DNA: TGTGCCAGTAGTGCCGGGACTAGCGGGAGTGTGTTCTTC.

In its sample, this clonotype was seen once. The chain couples TRBV11-1 to TRBJ1-1; TRBD1 might be the D (6 bases). The CDR3 is made up of 15 amino acids. Trimming pared 3 bases from V and 5 bases from J, leaving 16 bases between. Looked up from germline, CDR1 is SGHAT and CDR2 is FQDESV (reference sequence). CDR3 protein: CASSLEITGRTEAFF. CDR3 DNA: TGTGCCAGCAGCTTGGAGATTACAGGGAGAACTGAAGCTTTCTTT. The entire variable domain, with the rest obtained from reference TRBV11-1 and TRBJ1-1, is as follows: EAEVAQSPRYKITEKSQAVAFWCDPISGHATLYWYRQILGQGPELLVQFQDESVVDDSQLPKDRFSAERLKGVDSTLKIQPAELGDSAMYLCASSLEITGRTEAFFGQGTRLTVV.

The genes are TRBV14 and TRBJ1-2; weak D call: TRBD1 (5 bases). V was clipped by 4 bases and J by 4 bases, with 10 bases between them. The CDR3 loop spans 13 amino acids. CDR1 is SGHDN, CDR2 FVKESK, per germline. The CDR3 DNA reads TGTGCCAGCAGCCCGGGGACGACCTATGGCTACACCTTC. Its protein is CASSPGTTYGYTF.

In DNA, the CDR3 is TGTGCCAGCAGTCAAACGTCTAACTATGGCTACACCTTC. Translation gives CASSQTSNYGYTF. The chain joins TRBV12-3 or TRBV12-4 to TRBJ1-2; D unresolved. This CDR3 contains 13 residues. Trimming left V 5 bases short and J 0 bases short, with 7 bases between.

The chain couples TRBV12-3 or TRBV12-4 to TRBJ1-2; TRBD1 is a possible D gene (5 bases). The CDR3 totals 13 residues. Trimming pared 6 bases from V and 8 bases from J, leaving 16 bases between. CDR3 DNA sequence: TGTGCCAGCAGCCCCCCCCGCCAGGGAGGCTACACCTTC. This codes for CASSPPRQGGYTF.

This rearrangement joins TRBV7-2 to TRBJ2-7; D is possibly TRBD2 (5 bases). Germline V lookup: CDR1 SGHTA, CDR2 FQGNSA. This CDR3 has 15 residues. V dropped 0 bases and J dropped 0 bases, with 9 bases sitting between them. Here the CDR3 reads CASSLAWTRSYEQYF. The CDR3 region has the DNA TGTGCCAGCAGCTTAGCGTGGACTCGCTCCTACGAGCAGTACTTC.

The chain employs TRBV2 and TRBJ2-2; 7 bases are a match to TRBD1. Germline values: CDR1 SNHLY, CDR2 FYNNEI. The CDR3 is 15 amino acids. The V segment lost 7 bases and the J segment 4 bases; nucleotides outside the gene matches: 9. The CDR3 DNA sequence: TGTGCCAGCAACCTCCTGGGACAGACCACCGGGGAGCTGTTTTTT. Protein sequence: CASNLLGQTTGELFF.

The chain carries TRBV27 and TRBJ2-3, with D maybe TRBD1 (6 bases). V shed 5 bases and J shed 6 bases, with 9 bases lying between them. The germline V gene has CDR1 MNHEY and CDR2 SMNVEV (reference sequence). This CDR3 has 12 residues. CDR3 loop: CASSDRPDTQYF. The CDR3 nucleotides read TGTGCCAGCAGTGACAGGCCGGATACGCAGTATTTT.

The chain joins TRBV6-6 to TRBJ1-1; no clear D gene. Deletions cut 5 bases from V and 6 bases from J, with 7 bases between. The CDR3 runs 11 residues. Germline V gene lookup returns CDR1 MNHNY and CDR2 SVGAGI (reference sequence). CDR3 sequence (DNA): TGTGCCAGCAGTGAGTGGGCTGAAGCTTTCTTT. Residues: CASSEWAEAFF.

This chain links TRBV27 with TRBJ2-5; TRBD2 might be the D (6 bases). V dropped 5 bases and J dropped 4 bases, with 11 bases sitting between them. This CDR3 is 13 amino acids long. Germline V CDR1 and CDR2: MNHEY, SMNVEV (reference sequence). The CDR3 reads CASSLGRGETQYF. The CDR3 DNA sequence: TGTGCCAGCAGTCTAGGGCGGGGAGAGACCCAGTACTTC.

The rearrangement links TRBV29-1 to TRBJ2-1, with D tentatively TRBD1 (7 bases). The CDR3 has 14 amino acids. The V end was cut by 7 bases, the J end by 8 bases, with 21 bases between. The germline V gene has CDR1 SQVTM and CDR2 ANQGSEA. CDR3 sequence reads: CSERLGGVTDEQFF. CDR3 coding DNA: TGCAGCGAGAGACTAGGGGGCGTCACGGATGAGCAGTTCTTC.

This sequence joins TRBV11-2 and TRBJ1-4; TRBD1 agrees at 11 bases. Trimming at V came to 1 base and at J to 10 bases, leaving 2 bases not matched to a gene. In germline, CDR1 is SGHAT, CDR2 FQNNGV. The CDR3 runs to 14 residues. In DNA form, the CDR3 reads TGTGCCAGCAGCTTAGCGGGACAGGGGGGAAAACTGTTTTTT. It codes for CASSLAGQGGKLFF.

The gene calls are TRBV7-9 and TRBJ2-6; D remains ambiguous. Germline loops: CDR1 SEHNR, CDR2 FQNEAQ (reference sequence). The CDR3 spans 15 residues. V shed 5 bases and J shed 0 bases, with 8 bases lying between them. CDR3 nucleotides: TGTGCCAGCAGCCTTGGAAACTCTGGGGCCAACGTCCTGACTTTC. This encodes CASSLGNSGANVLTF. Variable domain in full (rest from reference TRBV7-9 and TRBJ2-6): DTGVSQNPRHKITKRGQNVTFRCDPISEHNRLYWYRQTLGQGPEFLTYFQNEAQLEKSRLLSDRFSAERPKGSFSTLEIQRTEQGDSAMYLCASSLGNSGANVLTFGAGSRLTVL.

This clonotype showed up just a few times. The V call is TRBV30, the J call TRBJ2-1; D possibly corresponds to TRBD1 (6 bases). The V gene's germline CDR1 is GTSNPN and CDR2 SVGIG (reference sequence). Trimming pared 2 bases from V and 11 bases from J, leaving 16 bases between. The CDR3 contains 13 residues. The CDR3 reads CAWSQGSGPKQFF. The CDR3 DNA is TGTGCCTGGAGTCAGGGGTCTGGCCCCAAGCAGTTCTTC. Complete variable domain (other parts from reference TRBV30 and TRBJ2-1): SQTIHQWPATLVQPVGSPLSLECTVEGTSNPNLYWYRQAAGRGLQLLFYSVGIGQISSEVPQNLSASRPQDRQFILSSKKLLLSDSGFYLCAWSQGSGPKQFFGPGTRLTVL.

A single count supports this clonotype. The chain combines TRBV7-3 with TRBJ1-3, with TRBD1 as a possible D gene (6 bases). Deletions cut 5 bases from V and 2 bases from J, with 10 bases between. The CDR3 extends over 14 amino acids. Per the germline V gene, CDR1 is SGHTA and CDR2 is FQGTGA. CDR3 coding DNA: TGTGCCAGCAGCGATGGGGGGCCTGGAAACACCATATATTTT. It is translated as CASSDGGPGNTIYF.

The chain carries TRBV11-2 and TRBJ2-3; TRBD2 aligns across 9 bases. With 1 base clipped from V and 2 bases from J, the junction kept 4 bases outside the gene matches. This CDR3 is built from 16 residues. From germline, CDR1 is SGHAT and CDR2 FQNNGV. CDR3 bases: TGTGCCAGCAGCTTAGCTGCTAGCGGGACCACAGATACGCAGTATTTT. This sequence encodes CASSLAASGTTDTQYF.

This rearrangement joins TRBV28 to TRBJ1-2; D uncertain. The V and J ends lost 3 bases and 2 bases respectively, with 13 bases between them. The CDR3 contains 15 residues. The germline CDR1 and CDR2 sequences are MDHEN and SYDVKM. This CDR3 reads CASSFGRTGNYGYTF. CDR3 DNA: TGTGCCAGCAGTTTTGGACGGACGGGGAACTATGGCTACACCTTC.

V is TRBV20-1 and J is TRBJ1-2, with 7 bases matching TRBD1. Trimming cost V 3 bases and J 3 bases; bases outside gene matches: 7. Germline V gives CDR1 DFQATT, CDR2 SNEGSKA (reference sequence). This CDR3 is 14 amino acids long. The CDR3 region is CSARSQGRYYGYTF. The CDR3 DNA is TGCAGTGCTAGGTCACAGGGGCGGTACTATGGCTACACCTTC.

This sequence joins TRBV2 and TRBJ1-4; 7 positions agree with TRBD1. The germline V gene encodes CDR1 SNHLY and CDR2 FYNNEI. The CDR3 contains 16 residues. The V segment lost 5 bases and the J segment 0 bases; nucleotides outside the gene matches: 6. In DNA form, the CDR3 reads TGTGCCAGCAGTTTGACAGGGAGGACAACTAATGAAAAACTGTTTTTT. Amino acids: CASSLTGRTTNEKLFF.

A few counts support this clonotype. The chain has TRBV7-9 and TRBJ2-7, with a tentative D call TRBD2 (5 bases). Looked up from germline, CDR1 is SEHNR and CDR2 is FQNEAQ (reference sequence). The CDR3 totals 15 residues. Trimming shortened V by 6 bases and J by 2 bases, and 17 bases separated the two germline ends. CDR3 region: CASSPQSGQTYEQYF. CDR3 bases: TGTGCCAGCAGTCCCCAGAGCGGCCAAACCTACGAGCAGTACTTC.

The V and J genes are TRBV20-1 and TRBJ2-5; 10 nucleotides agree with TRBD2. CDR1 and CDR2 from the germline V gene are DFQATT and SNEGSKA (reference sequence). CDR3 size: 13 residues. The V gene end was trimmed by 5 bases and the J gene end by 4 bases; junction bases not matched to a gene: 4. As DNA, the CDR3 is TGCAGTGCTTCGGCTAGCGGGAGAGAGACCCAGTACTTC. It translates to CSASASGRETQYF.

The V gene is TRBV18, the J gene TRBJ2-5; no firm D call. Deletions cut 1 base from V and 0 bases from J, with 12 bases between. From germline, CDR1 is KGHSH and CDR2 LQKENI. This CDR3 contains 16 residues. The CDR3 sequence: CASSPQPQSYQETQYF. CDR3 nucleotide sequence: TGTGCCAGCTCACCACAGCCACAGTCCTACCAAGAGACCCAGTACTTC.

This clonotype appeared a few times. This chain connects TRBV19 to TRBJ2-4, with D perhaps being TRBD1 or TRBD2 (5 bases each). Germline CDR1 is LNHDA and CDR2 is SQIVND (reference sequence). Deletions cut 1 base from V and 7 bases from J, with 11 bases between. The CDR3 loop spans 14 amino acids. The CDR3 DNA is TGTGCCAGTAGTATAGCAAAGGGGACGAACATTCAGTACTTC. It encodes CASSIAKGTNIQYF.

The chain uses TRBV5-1 and TRBJ2-3; D may correspond to TRBD1 or TRBD2 (5 bases each). CDR1 SGHRS and CDR2 YFSETQ come from the germline V gene. V was pared by 4 bases and J by 1 base, with 13 bases between. The CDR3 totals 15 residues. DNA for the CDR3: TGCGCCAGCAGCGTCGGGACCCTCCGCACAGATACGCAGTATTTT. This codes for CASSVGTLRTDTQYF.

V is TRBV11-2 and J is TRBJ1-6; D is perhaps TRBD1 (5 bases). The germline V gene encodes CDR1 SGHAT and CDR2 FQNNGV. This CDR3 contains 13 residues. The V gene lost 3 bases and the J gene lost 10 bases, with 10 bases spanning the gap. The CDR3 bases are TGTGCCAGCAGCTTCCCAGGGAGCTCACCCCTCCACTTT. It codes for CASSFPGSSPLHF.

The DNA for the CDR3 is TGTGCCAGCAGTTACTCCCAGGGCCCCTACAATGAGCAGTTCTTC. It yields the protein CASSYSQGPYNEQFF. This chain connects TRBV6-5 to TRBJ2-1, with D possibly matching TRBD1 (5 bases). Germline CDR1 reads MNHEY; CDR2 reads SVGAGI. Trimming cost V 0 bases and J 2 bases, with 8 bases left between them. The CDR3 is 15 amino acids.

The genes are TRBV11-2 and TRBJ2-7; 15 nucleotides line up with TRBD2. This CDR3 spans 20 amino acids. The germline V gene encodes CDR1 SGHAT and CDR2 FQNNGV. The V gene end was trimmed by 1 base and the J gene end by 5 bases; junction bases not matched to a gene: 15. The CDR3, as DNA: TGTGCCAGCAGCTTAGGTGCAACCGGGACTAGCGGGAGGCCCCTGGACGAGCAGTACTTC. Protein: CASSLGATGTSGRPLDEQYF.